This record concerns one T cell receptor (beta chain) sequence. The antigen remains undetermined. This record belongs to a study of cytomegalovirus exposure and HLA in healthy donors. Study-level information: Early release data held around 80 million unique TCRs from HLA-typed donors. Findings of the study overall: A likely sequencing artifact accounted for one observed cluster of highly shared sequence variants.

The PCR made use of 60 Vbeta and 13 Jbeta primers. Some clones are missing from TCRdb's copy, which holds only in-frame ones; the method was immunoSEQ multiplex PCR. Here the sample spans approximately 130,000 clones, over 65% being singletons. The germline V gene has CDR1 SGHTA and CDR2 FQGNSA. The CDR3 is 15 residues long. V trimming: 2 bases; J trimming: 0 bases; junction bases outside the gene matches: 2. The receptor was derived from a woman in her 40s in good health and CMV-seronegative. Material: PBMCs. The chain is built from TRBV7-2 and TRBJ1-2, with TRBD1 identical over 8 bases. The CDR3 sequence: CASSLWGQANYGYTF. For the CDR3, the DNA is TGTGCCAGCAGCTTATGGGGACAGGCTAACTATGGCTACACCTTC.